This entry features one T cell receptor beta chain sequence. This sample was taken from a study of cytomegalovirus exposure and HLA in healthy donors. Germline CDR1 is MDHEN and CDR2 is SYDVKM. The CDR3 sequence is 15 residues long. J lost 5 bases, V lost 2 bases, and 6 bases had no gene match. PCR was performed using 60 Vbeta and 13 Jbeta primers. Profiling relied on immunoSEQ multiplex PCR, and the TCRdb table lists in-frame clones only, not all of them. The table records roughly 160,000 clones, approximately 82% of them present only once. The sequenced sample was PBMCs. J is TRBJ2-7 and V is TRBV28, with 10 bases fitting TRBD1. This TCR was sampled from a male donor in good health and CMV-seropositive. DNA for the CDR3: TGTGCCAGCAGTTTACTGGGACAGGGGTACCACGAGCAGTACTTC. Translation gives CASSLLGQGYHEQYF.